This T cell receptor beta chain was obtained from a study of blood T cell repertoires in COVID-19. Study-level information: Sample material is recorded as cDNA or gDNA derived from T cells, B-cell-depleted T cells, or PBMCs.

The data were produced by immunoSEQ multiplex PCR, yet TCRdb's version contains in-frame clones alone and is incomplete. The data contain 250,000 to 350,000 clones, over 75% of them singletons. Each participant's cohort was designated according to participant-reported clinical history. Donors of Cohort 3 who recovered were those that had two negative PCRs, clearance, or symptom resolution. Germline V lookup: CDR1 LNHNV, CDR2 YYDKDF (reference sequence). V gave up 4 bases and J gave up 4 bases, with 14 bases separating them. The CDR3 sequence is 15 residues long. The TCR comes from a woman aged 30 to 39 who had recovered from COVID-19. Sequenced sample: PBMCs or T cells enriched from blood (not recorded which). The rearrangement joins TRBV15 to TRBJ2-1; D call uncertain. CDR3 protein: CATSTPRGYYNEQFF. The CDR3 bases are TGTGCCACCAGCACCCCCCGAGGTTATTACAATGAGCAGTTCTTC.